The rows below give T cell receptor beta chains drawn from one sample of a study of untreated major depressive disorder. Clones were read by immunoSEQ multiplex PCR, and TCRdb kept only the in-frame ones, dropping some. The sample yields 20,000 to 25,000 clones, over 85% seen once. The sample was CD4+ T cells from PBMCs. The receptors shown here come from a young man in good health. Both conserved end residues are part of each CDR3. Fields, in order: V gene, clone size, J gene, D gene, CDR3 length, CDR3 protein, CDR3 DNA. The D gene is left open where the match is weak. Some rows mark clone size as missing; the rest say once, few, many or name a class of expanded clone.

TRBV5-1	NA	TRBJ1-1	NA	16	CASSPRVSPMNTEAFF	TGCGCCAGCAGCCCGCGTGTATCACCTATGAACACTGAAGCTTTCTTT
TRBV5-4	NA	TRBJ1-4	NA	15	CASSFQGRSNEKLFF	TGTGCCAGCAGCTTTCAGGGAAGATCGAATGAAAAACTGTTTTTT
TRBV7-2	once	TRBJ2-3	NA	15	CASSLGGAPRYTQYF	TGTGCCAGCAGCTTAGGGGGGGCCCCCCGGTATACGCAGTATTTT
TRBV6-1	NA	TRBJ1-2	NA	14	CASSEAGSGGGYTF	TGTGCCAGCAGTGAAGCAGGGTCGGGGGGAGGCTACACCTTC
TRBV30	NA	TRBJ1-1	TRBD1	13	CAWRRDRGTEAFF	TGTGCCTGGAGACGGGACAGGGGCACTGAAGCTTTCTTT
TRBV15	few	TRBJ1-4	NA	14	CATSRDHRQGKLFF	TGTGCCACCAGCAGAGATCACAGGCAAGGAAAACTGTTTTTT
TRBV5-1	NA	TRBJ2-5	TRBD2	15	CASSRSGTSGETQYF	TGCGCCAGCAGCCGCTCCGGGACTAGCGGAGAGACCCAGTACTTC
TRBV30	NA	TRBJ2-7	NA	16	CAWSLRRGRVAYEQYF	TGTGCCTGGAGTCTACGGCGAGGCAGGGTGGCCTACGAGCAGTACTTC
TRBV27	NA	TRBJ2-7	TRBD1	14	CASSIPGQGYEQYF	TGTGCCAGCAGTATCCCGGGACAGGGCTACGAGCAGTACTTC
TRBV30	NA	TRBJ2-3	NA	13	CAWNEGGRDTQYF	TGTGCCTGGAACGAGGGAGGCAGAGATACGCAGTATTTT
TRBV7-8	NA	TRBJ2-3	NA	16	CASTLTGRPTTDTQYF	TGTGCCAGCACCCTTACCGGACGACCGACCACAGATACGCAGTATTTT
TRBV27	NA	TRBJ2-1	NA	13	CASRTRGSNEQFF	TGTGCCAGCAGGACGAGGGGTAGCAATGAGCAGTTCTTC
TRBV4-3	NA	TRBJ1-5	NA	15	CASSQDGHSNQPQHF	TGCGCCAGCAGCCAAGATGGGCATAGCAATCAGCCCCAGCATTTT
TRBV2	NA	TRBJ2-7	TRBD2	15	CASSRTSGIGYEQYF	TGTGCCAGCAGTCGGACTAGCGGGATCGGCTACGAGCAGTACTTC
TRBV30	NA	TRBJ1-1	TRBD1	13	CAWSLTGVRGAFF	TGTGCCTGGAGCCTCACAGGGGTCAGGGGGGCTTTCTTT
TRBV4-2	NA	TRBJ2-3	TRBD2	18	CASSQDVSLAASTDTQYF	TGTGCCAGCAGCCAAGACGTCTCACTAGCGGCTAGCACAGATACGCAGTATTTT
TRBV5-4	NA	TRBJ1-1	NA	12	CASSLAGQEAFF	TGTGCCAGCAGCTTGGCCGGTCAGGAAGCTTTCTTT
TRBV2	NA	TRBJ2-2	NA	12	CASSQDSGELFF	TGTGCCAGCAGTCAGGATTCCGGGGAGCTGTTTTTT
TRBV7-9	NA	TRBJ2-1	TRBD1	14	CASSPGTGGREQFF	TGTGCCAGCAGCCCAGGGACAGGGGGACGTGAGCAGTTCTTC
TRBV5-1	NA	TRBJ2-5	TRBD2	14	CASSFSGNYETQYF	TGCGCCAGCAGCTTTAGCGGGAATTACGAGACCCAGTACTTC
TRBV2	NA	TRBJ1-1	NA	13	CASSAQGNTEAFF	TGTGCCAGCAGTGCCCAGGGTAACACTGAAGCTTTCTTT
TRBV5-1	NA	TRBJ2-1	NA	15	CASSLISGIHNGQFF	TGCGCCAGCAGCTTGATCTCAGGGATCCACAATGGGCAGTTCTTC
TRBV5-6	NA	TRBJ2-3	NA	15	CASSLALRPTDTQYF	TGTGCCAGCAGCTTGGCCCTCAGGCCCACAGATACGCAGTATTTT
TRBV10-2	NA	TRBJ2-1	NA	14	CASSDGGRIGEQFF	TGCGCCAGCAGTGATGGGGGGCGGATTGGTGAGCAGTTCTTC
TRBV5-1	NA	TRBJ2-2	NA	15	CASSLRTVNTGELFF	TGCGCCAGCAGCTTGCGGACAGTAAACACCGGGGAGCTGTTTTTT
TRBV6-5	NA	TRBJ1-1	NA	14	CASSPRQRVTEAFF	TGTGCCAGCAGTCCACGACAGCGGGTAACTGAAGCTTTCTTT
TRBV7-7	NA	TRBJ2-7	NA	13	CASSLAGVGEQYF	TGTGCCAGCAGCTTAGCGGGAGTTGGCGAGCAGTACTTC
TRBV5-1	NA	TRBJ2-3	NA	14	CASSSAGGEDTQYF	TGCGCCAGCAGCTCCGCGGGCGGGGAAGATACGCAGTATTTT
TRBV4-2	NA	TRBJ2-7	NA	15	CASSQDKDRRYEQYF	TGTGCCAGCAGCCAAGATAAGGACCGAAGGTACGAGCAGTACTTC
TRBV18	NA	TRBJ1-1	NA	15	CASSVSTGVNTEAFF	TGTGCCAGCTCAGTAAGTACGGGAGTGAACACTGAAGCTTTCTTT
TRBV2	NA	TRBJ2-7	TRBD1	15	CASSSDRGASSEQYF	TGTGCCAGCAGTTCCGACAGGGGAGCCTCTAGCGAGCAGTACTTC
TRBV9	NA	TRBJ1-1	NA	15	CASSEYDRTDTEAFF	TGTGCCAGCAGCGAATACGACAGGACGGACACTGAAGCTTTCTTT
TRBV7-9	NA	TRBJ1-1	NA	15	CASSLEGGMDTEAFF	TGTGCCAGCAGCTTAGAAGGGGGGATGGACACTGAAGCTTTCTTT
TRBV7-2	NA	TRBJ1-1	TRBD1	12	CASSSDRGPAFF	TGTGCCAGCAGCTCAGACAGGGGGCCGGCTTTCTTT
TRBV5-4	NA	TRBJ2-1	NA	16	CASSLEIRYPYNEQFF	TGTGCCAGCAGCTTGGAGATCCGGTATCCCTACAATGAGCAGTTCTTC
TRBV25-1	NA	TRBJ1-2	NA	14	CASSERMAGTGYTF	TGTGCCAGCAGTGAACGGATGGCAGGGACCGGCTACACCTTC
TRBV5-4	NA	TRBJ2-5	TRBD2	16	CASSRRTSGIQETQYF	TGTGCCAGCAGCCGTCGGACTAGCGGGATCCAAGAGACCCAGTACTTC
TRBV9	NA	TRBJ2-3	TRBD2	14	CASSPRTSQDTQYF	TGTGCCAGCAGCCCCCGGACTAGCCAAGATACGCAGTATTTT
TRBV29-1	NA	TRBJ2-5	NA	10	CSAHQETQYF	TGCAGCGCCCATCAAGAGACCCAGTACTTC
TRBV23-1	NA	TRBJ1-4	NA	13	CASLRKEKEKLFF	TGCGCCAGTCTCAGGAAGGAGAAAGAAAAACTGTTTTTT
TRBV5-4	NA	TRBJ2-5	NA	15	CASSPLSGPQETQYF	TGTGCCAGCAGCCCCTTGAGCGGGCCTCAAGAGACCCAGTACTTC
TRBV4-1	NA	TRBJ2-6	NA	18	CASSQDDGWWTGANVLTF	TGCGCCAGCAGCCAAGATGACGGCTGGTGGACTGGGGCCAACGTCCTGACTTTC
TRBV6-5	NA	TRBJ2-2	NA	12	CASRLGTGELFF	TGTGCCAGCCGTTTGGGAACCGGGGAGCTGTTTTTT
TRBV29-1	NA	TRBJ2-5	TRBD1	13	CSVETGIWETQYF	TGCAGCGTTGAGACAGGGATTTGGGAGACCCAGTACTTC
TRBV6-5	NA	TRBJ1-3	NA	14	CASTGQGQRNTIYF	TGTGCCAGCACTGGGCAGGGGCAGAGAAACACCATATATTTT
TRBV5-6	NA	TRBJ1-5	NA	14	CASSFGTRNQPQHF	TGTGCCAGCAGCTTCGGGACGCGCAATCAGCCCCAGCATTTT
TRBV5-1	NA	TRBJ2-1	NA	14	CASSFWDKDNEQFF	TGCGCCAGCAGCTTTTGGGACAAGGACAATGAGCAGTTCTTC
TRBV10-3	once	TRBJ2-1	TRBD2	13	CAMGLAEYNEQFF	TGTGCCATGGGACTAGCAGAGTACAATGAGCAGTTCTTC
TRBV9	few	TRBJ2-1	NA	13	CASSVEWGNEQFF	TGTGCCAGCAGCGTAGAGTGGGGCAATGAGCAGTTCTTC
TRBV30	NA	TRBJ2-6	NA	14	CAWSWAYGANVLTF	TGTGCCTGGAGTTGGGCTTATGGGGCCAACGTCCTGACTTTC
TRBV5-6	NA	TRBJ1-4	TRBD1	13	CASSLGTVEKLFF	TGTGCCAGCAGCTTAGGGACAGTTGAAAAACTGTTTTTT
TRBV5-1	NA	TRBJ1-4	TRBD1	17	CASSSTGGVWEGEKLFF	TGCGCCAGCAGTTCGACAGGGGGTGTATGGGAAGGGGAAAAACTGTTTTTT
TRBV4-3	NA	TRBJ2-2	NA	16	CASSPRGRAPTGELFF	TGCGCCAGCAGCCCCCGGGGCAGGGCCCCCACCGGGGAGCTGTTTTTT
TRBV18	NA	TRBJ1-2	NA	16	CASSPGPPASVYGYTF	TGTGCCAGCTCACCCGGACCGCCAGCGAGTGTCTATGGCTACACCTTC
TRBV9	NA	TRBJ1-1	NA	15	CASSARHLMNTEAFF	TGTGCCAGCAGCGCCCGACACCTTATGAACACTGAAGCTTTCTTT
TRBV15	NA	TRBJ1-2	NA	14	CATSRPTDSYGYTF	TGTGCCACCAGCAGACCCACCGACAGCTATGGCTACACCTTC
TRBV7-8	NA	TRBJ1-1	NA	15	CASSSGQGLNTEAFF	TGTGCCAGCAGTTCCGGGCAGGGACTGAACACTGAAGCTTTCTTT
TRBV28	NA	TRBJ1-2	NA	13	CASSQGNLRGYTF	TGTGCCAGCAGTCAAGGGAACCTGCGTGGCTACACCTTC
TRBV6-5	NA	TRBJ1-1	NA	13	CASSPQLGTEAFF	TGTGCCAGCAGTCCACAATTAGGCACTGAAGCTTTCTTT